Following are 31 T cell receptor beta chains from one sample sequenced in a study of long-term antiretroviral therapy in people with HIV. This was the immunoSEQ v3.0 assay at survey level. Produced via immunoSEQ multiplex PCR; TCRdb's table is partial and in-frame only. This sample has around 26,000 clones; 75% to 90% occur once, and the top ten carry 13% to 15%. The input for sequencing was unsorted PBMCs, taken 2.9 years after starting antiretroviral therapy. These receptors all come from a man in his fifties or sixties with HIV.

The gene calls are TRBV15 and TRBJ1-1; unclear D gene. The germline V gene has CDR1 LNHNV and CDR2 YYDKDF (reference sequence). The CDR3 sequence is 14 residues long. Trimming pared 5 bases from V and 1 base from J, leaving 11 bases between. The CDR3 is CATSGSGANTEAFF. The DNA for the CDR3 is TGTGCCACCAGCGGGTCCGGAGCGAACACTGAAGCTTTCTTT. Full variable domain (missing parts from reference TRBV15 and TRBJ1-1): DAMVIQNPRYQVTQFGKPVTLSCSQTLNHNVMYWYQQKSSQAPKLLFHYYDKDFNNEADTPDNFQSRRPNTSFCFLDIRSPGLGDTAMYLCATSGSGANTEAFFGQGTRLTVV.

The CDR3 DNA follows: TGTGCCATCAGTGACCTTACCGCCGGGACAGGGAATGGCTACACCTTC. It encodes CAISDLTAGTGNGYTF. V is TRBV10-3 and J is TRBJ1-2, with 9 nucleotides matching TRBD1. The ends lost 3 bases at V and 6 bases at J; junction bases unmatched: 11. Germline CDR1 ENHRY, CDR2 SYGVKD. The CDR3 has 16 amino acids.

In its sample, this clone was seen a few times. The J gene is TRBJ2-7, the V gene TRBV2, with D possibly TRBD2 on 6 matching bases. V was clipped by 4 bases and J by 0 bases, with 13 bases between them. This CDR3 is 15 amino acids long. The germline CDR1 and CDR2 sequences are SNHLY and FYNNEI. This CDR3 is CASSGGEEFSYEQYF. As DNA, the CDR3 is TGTGCCAGCAGTGGAGGGGAGGAATTCTCCTACGAGCAGTACTTC.

The genes are TRBV29-1 and TRBJ1-2; TRBD1 might be the D (6 bases). Germline CDR1 and CDR2: SQVTM and ANQGSEA. V was shortened by 1 base and J by 8 bases, with 11 bases between the two germline ends. The CDR3 sequence is 12 residues long. This chain's CDR3 is CSVEGTGSGYTF. The DNA for the CDR3 is TGCAGCGTTGAAGGAACAGGGTCCGGCTACACCTTC.

In its sample, this clone was seen once. The chain carries TRBV5-6 and TRBJ2-5; 7 nucleotides line up with TRBD2. V shed 3 bases and J 2 bases; nucleotides not matched to a gene: 7. The germline V gene encodes CDR1 SGHDT and CDR2 YYEEEE. The CDR3 consists of 15 residues. CDR3 sequence (DNA): TGTGCCAGCAGCTCCCGGGACTACCAACAAGAGACCCAGTACTTC. Protein sequence: CASSSRDYQQETQYF.

The J gene is TRBJ2-3, the V gene TRBV6-5, with TRBD1 matching 7 bases. Germline V gene data show CDR1 as MNHEY and CDR2 as SVGAGI. CDR3 length: 15 amino acids. V lost 4 bases, J lost 0 bases, and 4 bases stayed unmatched. Here the CDR3 DNA reads TGTGCCAGCAGTTCGAGACAGGGCAGCACAGATACGCAGTATTTT. Protein product: CASSSRQGSTDTQYF.

The gene calls are TRBV5-8 and TRBJ1-6; D uncertain. The V end was cut by 6 bases, the J end by 7 bases, with 20 bases between. The CDR3 consists of 16 residues. Per the germline V gene, CDR1 is SGHTS and CDR2 is YDEGEE. The CDR3 protein is CASTPPGRPINSPLHF. DNA for the CDR3: TGTGCCAGCACCCCCCCGGGGAGGCCGATCAATTCACCCCTCCACTTT.

The CDR3 sequence: CASRVGAGSNTEAFF. DNA of the CDR3: TGTGCCAGCCGGGTAGGGGCAGGTTCGAACACTGAAGCTTTCTTT. The chain joins TRBV6-5 to TRBJ1-1, with a possible D match to TRBD1 (5 bases). Germline CDR1 and CDR2: MNHEY and SVGAGI. V was trimmed by 8 bases and J by 1 base, leaving 17 bases between them. The CDR3 is 15 amino acids.

The chain links TRBV7-6 to TRBJ1-1; no clear D. With 4 bases removed from V and 0 bases from J, the gap between germline ends came to 12 bases. Germline V gene lookup returns CDR1 SGHVS and CDR2 FNYEAQ. This CDR3 has 15 residues. The CDR3 region is CASSSEGRLNTEAFF. CDR3 DNA: TGTGCCAGCAGCTCCGAAGGACGGTTGAACACTGAAGCTTTCTTT.

This clone has only one observation. This sequence joins TRBV5-1 and TRBJ2-1, with 7 bases that match TRBD1. In germline, CDR1 is SGHRS, CDR2 YFSETQ. The CDR3 extends over 23 amino acids. The trim removed 7 bases at V and 0 bases at J, leaving 31 bases unmatched. The CDR3 DNA reads TGCGCCAGCGACCACGGGACAGTTACAACGCATTTCAATTGGTCCAGCTCCTACAATGAGCAGTTCTTC. Its translation is CASDHGTVTTHFNWSSSYNEQFF.

V gene TRBV5-1 combines with J gene TRBJ2-7, with D unclear. V shed 5 bases and J shed 6 bases, with 15 bases lying between them. Germline V gene lookup returns CDR1 SGHRS and CDR2 YFSETQ. The CDR3 is 13 residues long. The CDR3 DNA sequence: TGCGCCAGCAGACATGACATGTTCGGCGAGCAGTACTTC. It yields the protein CASRHDMFGEQYF.

The chain recombines TRBV19 with TRBJ1-1; possibly TRBD1 for D (5 bases). The CDR3 has 16 residues. The V end was cut by 8 bases, the J end by 1 base, with 20 bases between. Germline loops: CDR1 LNHDA, CDR2 SQIVND (reference sequence). The CDR3 loop is CASGTHSRQRNTEAFF. The CDR3 DNA reads as TGTGCCAGTGGAACTCACTCTAGACAGAGGAACACTGAAGCTTTCTTT.

The J gene is TRBJ1-2, the V gene TRBV19; D gene ambiguous. Germline V gene data show CDR1 as LNHDA and CDR2 as SQIVND (reference sequence). V lost 7 bases and J 13 bases, leaving 19 bases between the germline ends. The CDR3 has 12 amino acids. CDR3 loop: CASTRVGSYFTF. The CDR3 coding sequence is TGTGCCAGTACCAGAGTGGGTTCCTATTTCACCTTC. Full variable domain (missing parts from reference TRBV19 and TRBJ1-2): DGGITQSPKYLFRKEGQNVTLSCEQNLNHDAMYWYRQDPGQGLRLIYYSQIVNDFQKGDIAEGYSVSREKKESFPLTVTSAQKNPTAFYLCASTRVGSYFTFGSGTRLTVV.

The DNA of the CDR3 is TGTGCCAGCAGCTTAGAGCAGGGGCCCTACGAGCAGTACTTC. Its translation is CASSLEQGPYEQYF. V gene TRBV7-2 combines with J gene TRBJ2-7; D possibly corresponds to TRBD1 (6 bases). This CDR3 has 14 residues. The V gene's germline CDR1 is SGHTA and CDR2 FQGNSA. With 1 base removed from V and 2 bases from J, the gap between germline ends came to 9 bases.

This chain uses TRBV7-9 with TRBJ1-3; 11 nucleotides line up with TRBD1. With V trimmed by 5 bases and J by 3 bases, 3 bases remained unmatched. The CDR3 is 15 amino acids. Looked up from germline, CDR1 is SEHNR and CDR2 is FQNEAQ (reference sequence). CDR3 residues: CASSRDRGFGNTIYF. The CDR3, as DNA: TGTGCCAGCAGCCGGGACAGGGGGTTTGGAAACACCATATATTTT.

This sequence joins TRBV18 and TRBJ1-1; D call uncertain. The CDR3 totals 14 residues. Germline V gene data show CDR1 as KGHSH and CDR2 as LQKENI. With 4 bases removed from V and 0 bases from J, the gap between germline ends came to 9 bases. CDR3 protein: CASSRGIMNTEAFF. The CDR3 region has the DNA TGTGCCAGCTCACGAGGGATCATGAACACTGAAGCTTTCTTT.

The chain is built from TRBV7-8 and TRBJ2-3; TRBD2 aligns across 14 bases. CDR1 SGHVS and CDR2 FQNEAQ come from the germline V gene. V lost 0 bases to trimming and J lost 6 bases; unmatched junction nucleotides: 8. The CDR3 consists of 18 residues. This CDR3 reads CASSLARLAGGPWDTQYF. CDR3 DNA: TGTGCCAGCAGCTTAGCGAGACTAGCGGGGGGGCCGTGGGATACGCAGTATTTT.

The chain is built from TRBV2 and TRBJ2-2, with TRBD1 identical over 8 bases. Trimming removed 8 bases from V and 7 bases from J; junction bases left unmatched: 6. This CDR3 spans 13 amino acids. Germline CDR1 SNHLY, CDR2 FYNNEI. Here the CDR3 DNA reads TGTGCCAGCGATCAGGGGGCAGGCGGGGAGCTGTTTTTT. This codes for CASDQGAGGELFF. Drawing the rest from reference TRBV2 and TRBJ2-2, the complete variable domain is EPEVTQTPSHQVTQMGQEVILRCVPISNHLYFYWYRQILGQKVEFLVSFYNNEISEKSEIFDDQFSVERPDGSNFTLKIRSTKLEDSAMYFCASDQGAGGELFFGEGSRLTVL.

The rearrangement uses TRBV10-3 and TRBJ2-1, with D possibly matching TRBD2 (7 bases). The CDR3 contains 12 residues. Germline-derived CDR1 and CDR2 are ENHRY and SYGVKD. With 0 bases removed from V and 12 bases from J, the gap between germline ends came to 9 bases. Here the CDR3 DNA reads TGTGCCATCAGTGAGTCCGGGGGGCCGCAGTTCTTC. It specifies CAISESGGPQFF.

The genes are TRBV5-1 and TRBJ1-1, with 8 bases identical to TRBD1. Germline V gives CDR1 SGHRS, CDR2 YFSETQ. The CDR3 sequence is 14 residues long. V was clipped by 3 bases and J by 0 bases; unmatched bases: 1. The CDR3 DNA reads TGCGCCAGCAGCTGGGACAGGCTGAACACTGAAGCTTTCTTT. Its protein is CASSWDRLNTEAFF.

This clone is deemed medium-sized. This sequence joins TRBV7-9 and TRBJ2-2; D unresolved. The length of the CDR3 is 12 residues. Trimming took 1 base from V and 7 from J, leaving 4 bases between them. CDR1 and CDR2 (germline): SEHNR, FQNEAQ (reference sequence). The CDR3 loop is CASSLGHGELFF. The CDR3, as DNA: TGTGCCAGCAGCTTAGGACACGGGGAGCTGTTTTTT.

This chain links TRBV30 with TRBJ1-1, with a possible D match to TRBD1 (5 bases). The germline V gene has CDR1 GTSNPN and CDR2 SVGIG (reference sequence). V lost 3 bases and J lost 0, with 8 bases in between. The CDR3 loop spans 13 amino acids. The CDR3 DNA reads as TGTGCCTGGAGGTGGGGGATGAACACTGAAGCTTTCTTT. Encoded protein: CAWRWGMNTEAFF.

The V gene is TRBV9, the J gene TRBJ1-6; D is uncertain. Trimming shortened V by 3 bases and J by 8 bases, and 12 bases separated the two germline ends. The CDR3 consists of 14 residues. CDR1 SGDLS and CDR2 YYNGEE come from the germline V gene. The chain's CDR3 is CASSATADHSPLHF. In nucleotides, the CDR3 is TGTGCCAGCAGCGCCACGGCGGACCATTCACCCCTCCACTTT.

This rearrangement joins TRBV27 to TRBJ2-7; maybe TRBD2 (5 bases). Germline values: CDR1 MNHEY, CDR2 SMNVEV (reference sequence). This CDR3 has 15 amino acids. The V and J ends lost 6 bases and 5 bases respectively, with 20 bases between them. The CDR3 sequence is CASSRTRTQQNEQYF. Written as DNA, the CDR3 is TGTGCCAGCAGCCGTACGCGGACTCAGCAGAACGAGCAGTACTTC.

This clone was observed a handful of times. The rearrangement links TRBV5-4 to TRBJ2-7; D remains ambiguous. The CDR3 extends over 13 amino acids. Germline V gives CDR1 SGHNT, CDR2 YYREEE (reference sequence). V shed 1 base and J shed 4 bases, with 9 bases lying between them. The chain's CDR3 is CASSLTPGYEQYF. The CDR3 DNA follows: TGTGCCAGCAGCTTGACTCCTGGGTACGAGCAGTACTTC. The entire variable domain, with the rest obtained from reference TRBV5-4 and TRBJ2-7, is as follows: ETGVTQSPTHLIKTRGQQVTLRCSSQSGHNTVSWYQQALGQGPQFIFQYYREEENGRGNFPPRFSGLQFPNYSSELNVNALELDDSALYLCASSLTPGYEQYFGPGTRLTVT.

Points on this clone: The sample holds other DNA sequences that translate to the same CDR3. V and J are TRBV11-2 and TRBJ2-7; no definite D call. The germline CDR1 and CDR2 sequences are SGHAT and FQNNGV. CDR3 length: 13 amino acids. V lost 2 bases and J lost 0, with 5 bases in between. This chain's CDR3 is CASSLQTSYEQYF. The CDR3 nucleotides read TGTGCCAGCAGCTTACAAACCTCCTACGAGCAGTACTTC.

This chain links TRBV4-1 with TRBJ2-7; TRBD1 is a possible D gene (5 bases). Germline CDR1 is MGHRA and CDR2 is YSYEKL. The V gene lost 1 base and the J gene lost 2 bases, with 12 bases spanning the gap. This CDR3 spans 15 amino acids. The CDR3 DNA reads TGCGCCAGCAGCCAAGCCCAGGGTTCGGCCTACGAGCAGTACTTC. This codes for CASSQAQGSAYEQYF.

This clone appeared a few times. V gene TRBV7-3 combines with J gene TRBJ1-1, with D unresolved. This CDR3 comprises 13 residues. The V gene lost 5 bases and the J gene lost 8 bases, with 15 bases spanning the gap. Germline V CDR1 and CDR2: SGHTA, FQGTGA. In DNA form, the CDR3 reads TGTGCCAGCAGCCCTCTGAGCGGGCGGGAAGCTTTCTTT. Protein: CASSPLSGREAFF.

The J gene is TRBJ1-2, the V gene TRBV28, with TRBD1 matching over 8 bases. Germline CDR1 MDHEN, CDR2 SYDVKM. The CDR3 contains 16 residues. J gave up 5 bases and V 2 bases, and 10 bases lay outside the gene matches. CDR3 sequence reads: CASSLGAGQGWYGYTF. The CDR3 nucleotides are TGTGCCAGCAGTTTAGGGGCCGGACAGGGCTGGTATGGCTACACCTTC.

This clone was detected only once. CDR3 sequence: CASSYLGTGGSLNYGYTF. The DNA of the CDR3 is TGTGCCAGCAGCTACTTAGGGACAGGGGGCTCCCTTAACTATGGCTACACCTTC. The chain recombines TRBV27 with TRBJ1-2, with TRBD1 identical over 12 bases. In germline, CDR1 is MNHEY, CDR2 SMNVEV (reference sequence). Trimming took 6 bases from V and 1 from J; bases not matched to a gene: 12. CDR3 size: 18 residues.

The chain couples TRBV4-1 to TRBJ1-5; the D is unclear. Germline assignment: CDR1 MGHRA and CDR2 YSYEKL. Trimming cost V 3 bases and J 4 bases, with 13 bases left between them. This CDR3 spans 15 amino acids. The CDR3 bases are TGCGCCAGCAGCCAGGTCCCGGGAGCGAATCAGCCCCAGCATTTT. This codes for CASSQVPGANQPQHF.